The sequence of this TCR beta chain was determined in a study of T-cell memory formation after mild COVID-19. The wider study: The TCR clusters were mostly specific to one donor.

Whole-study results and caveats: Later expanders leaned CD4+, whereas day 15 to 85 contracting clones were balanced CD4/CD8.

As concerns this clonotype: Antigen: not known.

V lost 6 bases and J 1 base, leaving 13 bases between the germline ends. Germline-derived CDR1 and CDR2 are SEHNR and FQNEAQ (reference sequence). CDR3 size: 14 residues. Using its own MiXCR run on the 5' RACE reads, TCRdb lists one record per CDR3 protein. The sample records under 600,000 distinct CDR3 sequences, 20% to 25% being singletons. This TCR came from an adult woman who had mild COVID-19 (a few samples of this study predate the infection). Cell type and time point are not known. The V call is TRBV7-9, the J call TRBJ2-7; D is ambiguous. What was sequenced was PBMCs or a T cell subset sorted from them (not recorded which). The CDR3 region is CASSLDLKSYEQYF. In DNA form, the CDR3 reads TGTGCCAGCAGTCTGGACCTCAAGTCCTACGAGCAGTACTTC.